The sequence of this T cell receptor (beta chain) was determined in a study of blood T cell repertoires in COVID-19. On the study more broadly: The origin of the acute and convalescent COVID-19 samples was the United States, Italy and Spain. T cells, B-cell-depleted T cells, or PBMCs provided the cDNA or gDNA that served as material.

How the authors handled the data: Reference gene primers were amplified, and this amplification served to estimate nucleated cell counts. The data were produced by immunoSEQ multiplex PCR, yet TCRdb's version contains in-frame clones alone and is incomplete. V, J and clone size reflect that table, while D and trimming were determined from the DNA. Of 70,000 to 85,000 clones listed, more than 90% are singletons. CDR1 is KGHSH, CDR2 LQKENI, per germline. CDR3 length: 15 residues. V lost 7 bases and J lost 2; bases outside the gene matches: 8. This clonotype was obtained from a human donor in a cohort sampled during active COVID-19. Material for sequencing was peripheral blood. The V gene is TRBV18, the J gene TRBJ2-3; 8 bases align to TRBD2. The CDR3 is CASCREGSFTDTQYF. The CDR3 DNA sequence: TGTGCCAGCTGCCGGGAGGGCTCATTCACAGATACGCAGTATTTT.